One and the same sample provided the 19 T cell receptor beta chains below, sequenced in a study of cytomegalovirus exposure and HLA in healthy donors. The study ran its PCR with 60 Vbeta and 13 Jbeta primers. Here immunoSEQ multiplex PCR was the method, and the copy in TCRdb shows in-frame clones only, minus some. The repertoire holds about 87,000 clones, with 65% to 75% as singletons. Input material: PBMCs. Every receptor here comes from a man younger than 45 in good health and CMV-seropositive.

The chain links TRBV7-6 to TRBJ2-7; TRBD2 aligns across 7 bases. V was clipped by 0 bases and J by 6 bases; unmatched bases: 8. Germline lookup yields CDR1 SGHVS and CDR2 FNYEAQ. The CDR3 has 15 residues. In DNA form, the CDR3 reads TGTGCCAGCAGCTTAGCGGGGGAGGGCCGGGTCGAGCAGTACTTC. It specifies CASSLAGEGRVEQYF.

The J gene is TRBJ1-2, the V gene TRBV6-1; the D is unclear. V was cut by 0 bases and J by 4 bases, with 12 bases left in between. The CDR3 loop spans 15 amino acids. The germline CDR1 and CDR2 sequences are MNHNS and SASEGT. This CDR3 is CASSEALRSPYGYTF. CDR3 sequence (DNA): TGTGCCAGCAGTGAAGCGCTCAGGTCTCCCTATGGCTACACCTTC.

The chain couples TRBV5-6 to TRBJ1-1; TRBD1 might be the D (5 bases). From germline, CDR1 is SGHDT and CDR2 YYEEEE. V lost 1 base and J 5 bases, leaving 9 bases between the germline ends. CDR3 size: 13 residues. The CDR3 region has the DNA TGTGCCAGCAGCTTGCCGCGGGGGACTGAAGCTTTCTTT. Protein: CASSLPRGTEAFF. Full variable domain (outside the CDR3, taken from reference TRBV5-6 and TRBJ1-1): DAGVTQSPTHLIKTRGQQVTLRCSPKSGHDTVSWYQQALGQGPQFIFQYYEEEERQRGNFPDRFSGHQFPNYSSELNVNALLLGDSALYLCASSLPRGTEAFFGQGTRLTVV.

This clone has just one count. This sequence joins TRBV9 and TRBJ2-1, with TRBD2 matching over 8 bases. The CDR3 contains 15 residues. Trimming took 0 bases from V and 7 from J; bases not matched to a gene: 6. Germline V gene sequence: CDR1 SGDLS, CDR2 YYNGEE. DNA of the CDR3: TGTGCCAGCAGCGTAGATGGCGGGGGGCCGAATGAGCAGTTCTTC. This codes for CASSVDGGGPNEQFF.

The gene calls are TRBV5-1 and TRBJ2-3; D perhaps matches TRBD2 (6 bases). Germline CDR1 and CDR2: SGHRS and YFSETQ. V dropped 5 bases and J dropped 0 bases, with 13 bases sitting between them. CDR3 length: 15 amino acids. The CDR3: CASSPLSGSTDTQYF. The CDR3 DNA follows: TGCGCCAGCAGTCCTTTAAGCGGGAGCACAGATACGCAGTATTTT.

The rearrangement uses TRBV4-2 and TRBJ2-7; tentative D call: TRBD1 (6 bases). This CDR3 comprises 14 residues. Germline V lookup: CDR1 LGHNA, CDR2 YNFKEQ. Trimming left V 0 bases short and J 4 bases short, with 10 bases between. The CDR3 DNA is TGTGCCAGCAGCCAAGAAAACAGGGTATACGAGCAGTACTTC. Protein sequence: CASSQENRVYEQYF.

The CDR3 here is CASSQGNTGELFF. The CDR3 coding sequence is TGTGCCAGCAGCCAGGGGAACACCGGGGAGCTGTTTTTT. This chain uses TRBV5-6 with TRBJ2-2; D is possibly TRBD1 (5 bases). The CDR3 loop spans 13 amino acids. V lost 4 bases and J 1 base, leaving 5 bases between the germline ends. The germline CDR1 and CDR2 sequences are SGHDT and YYEEEE. Complete variable domain (other parts from reference TRBV5-6 and TRBJ2-2): DAGVTQSPTHLIKTRGQQVTLRCSPKSGHDTVSWYQQALGQGPQFIFQYYEEEERQRGNFPDRFSGHQFPNYSSELNVNALLLGDSALYLCASSQGNTGELFFGEGSRLTVL.

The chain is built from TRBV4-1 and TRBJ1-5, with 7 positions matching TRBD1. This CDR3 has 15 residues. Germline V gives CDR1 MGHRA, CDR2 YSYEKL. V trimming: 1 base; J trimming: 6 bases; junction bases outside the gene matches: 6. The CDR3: CASSQAQGGGQPQHF. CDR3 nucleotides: TGCGCCAGCAGCCAAGCTCAGGGGGGTGGTCAGCCCCAGCATTTT.

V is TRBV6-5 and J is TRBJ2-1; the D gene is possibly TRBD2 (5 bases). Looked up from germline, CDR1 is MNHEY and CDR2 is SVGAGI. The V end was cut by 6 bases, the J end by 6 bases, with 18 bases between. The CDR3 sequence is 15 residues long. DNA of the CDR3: TGTGCCAGCAGGCCGAGGAGCGGCATAGGCAATGAGCAGTTCTTC. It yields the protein CASRPRSGIGNEQFF.

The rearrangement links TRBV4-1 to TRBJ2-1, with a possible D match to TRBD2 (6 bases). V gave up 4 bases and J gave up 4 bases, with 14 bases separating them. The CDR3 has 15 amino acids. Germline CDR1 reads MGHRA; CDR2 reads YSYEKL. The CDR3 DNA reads TGCGCCAGCAGCCCCACTAGCCTTTCTTACAATGAGCAGTTCTTC. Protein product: CASSPTSLSYNEQFF.

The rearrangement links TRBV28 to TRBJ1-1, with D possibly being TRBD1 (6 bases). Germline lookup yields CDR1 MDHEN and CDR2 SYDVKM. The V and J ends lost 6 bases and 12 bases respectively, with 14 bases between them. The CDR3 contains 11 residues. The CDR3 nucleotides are TGTGCCAGCAGGTTGAGGACAGTCACTTTCTTT. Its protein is CASRLRTVTFF.

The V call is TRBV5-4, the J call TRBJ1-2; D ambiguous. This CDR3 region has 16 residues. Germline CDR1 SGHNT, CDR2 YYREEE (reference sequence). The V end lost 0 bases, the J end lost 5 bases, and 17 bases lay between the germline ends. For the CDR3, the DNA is TGTGCCAGCAGCTTGGCCATTGTTCAGAGCGGATATGGCTACACCTTC. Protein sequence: CASSLAIVQSGYGYTF.

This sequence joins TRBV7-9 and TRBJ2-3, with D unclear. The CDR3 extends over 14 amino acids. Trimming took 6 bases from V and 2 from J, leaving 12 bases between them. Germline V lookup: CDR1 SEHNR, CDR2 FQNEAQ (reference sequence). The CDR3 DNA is TGTGCCAGCAGTGATCAGGAAAACACAGATACGCAGTATTTT. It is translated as CASSDQENTDTQYF.

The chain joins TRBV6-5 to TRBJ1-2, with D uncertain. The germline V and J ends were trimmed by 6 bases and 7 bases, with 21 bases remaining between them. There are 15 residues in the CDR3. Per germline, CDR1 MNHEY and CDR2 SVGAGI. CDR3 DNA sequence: TGTGCCAGCAGAGGTCCGGGATCCCAGTCGTCTGGCTACACCTTC. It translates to CASRGPGSQSSGYTF.

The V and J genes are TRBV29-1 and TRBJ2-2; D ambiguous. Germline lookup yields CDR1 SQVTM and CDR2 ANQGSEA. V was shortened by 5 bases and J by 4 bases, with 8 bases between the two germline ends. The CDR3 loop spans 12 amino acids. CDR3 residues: CSVSQRTGELFF. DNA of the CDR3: TGCAGCGTTTCGCAGCGCACCGGGGAGCTGTTTTTT.

CDR3 sequence: CASSQERGNTEAFF. Here the CDR3 DNA reads TGCGCCAGCAGCCAAGAGCGTGGGAACACTGAAGCTTTCTTT. V usage is TRBV4-1 and J usage is TRBJ1-1, with D unresolved. Looked up from germline, CDR1 is MGHRA and CDR2 is YSYEKL. The CDR3 loop spans 14 amino acids. Trimming took 0 bases from V and 1 from J, leaving 6 bases between them.

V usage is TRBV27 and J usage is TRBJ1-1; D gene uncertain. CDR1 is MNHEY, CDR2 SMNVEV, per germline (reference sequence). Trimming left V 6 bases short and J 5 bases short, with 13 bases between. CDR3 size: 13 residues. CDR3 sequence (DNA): TGTGCCAGCAGCCCGAGCCGGGATACTGAAGCTTTCTTT. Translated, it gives CASSPSRDTEAFF.

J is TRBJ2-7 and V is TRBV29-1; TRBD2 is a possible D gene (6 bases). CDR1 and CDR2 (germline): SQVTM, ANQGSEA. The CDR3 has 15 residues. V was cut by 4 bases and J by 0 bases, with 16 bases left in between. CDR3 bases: TGCAGCGTTGTTTGGGAGGAAGCCCCCTCCTACGAGCAGTACTTC. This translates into CSVVWEEAPSYEQYF.

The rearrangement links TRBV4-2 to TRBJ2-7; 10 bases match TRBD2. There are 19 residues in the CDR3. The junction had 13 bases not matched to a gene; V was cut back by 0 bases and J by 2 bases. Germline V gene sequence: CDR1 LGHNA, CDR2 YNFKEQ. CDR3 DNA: TGTGCCAGCAGCCAAGATCTTAGGACTAGCGGTAGAAGACCCTACGAGCAGTACTTC. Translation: CASSQDLRTSGRRPYEQYF.